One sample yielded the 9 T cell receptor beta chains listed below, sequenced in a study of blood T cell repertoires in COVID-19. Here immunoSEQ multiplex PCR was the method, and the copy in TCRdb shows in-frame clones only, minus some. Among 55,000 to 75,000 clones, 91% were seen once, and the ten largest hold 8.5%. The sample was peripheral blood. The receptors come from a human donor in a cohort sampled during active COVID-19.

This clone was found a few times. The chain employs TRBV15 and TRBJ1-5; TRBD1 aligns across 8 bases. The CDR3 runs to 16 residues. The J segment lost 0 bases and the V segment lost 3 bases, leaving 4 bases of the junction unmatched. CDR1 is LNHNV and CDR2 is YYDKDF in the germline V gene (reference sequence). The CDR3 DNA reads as TGTGCCACCAGCAGCGACAGGGGCAATAGCAATCAGCCCCAGCATTTT. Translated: CATSSDRGNSNQPQHF.

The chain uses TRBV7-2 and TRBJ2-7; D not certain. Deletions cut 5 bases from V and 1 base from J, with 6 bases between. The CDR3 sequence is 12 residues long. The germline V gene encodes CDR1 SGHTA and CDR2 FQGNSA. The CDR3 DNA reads TGTGCCAGCAGCCGGCGGTCCTACGAGCAGTACTTC. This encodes CASSRRSYEQYF.

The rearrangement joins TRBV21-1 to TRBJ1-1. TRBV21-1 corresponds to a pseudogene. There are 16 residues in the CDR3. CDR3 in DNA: TGTGCCAGCACCTCAAACTGTACGGCGGGGGACACTGAAGCTTTCTTT. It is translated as CASTSNCTAGDTEAFF.

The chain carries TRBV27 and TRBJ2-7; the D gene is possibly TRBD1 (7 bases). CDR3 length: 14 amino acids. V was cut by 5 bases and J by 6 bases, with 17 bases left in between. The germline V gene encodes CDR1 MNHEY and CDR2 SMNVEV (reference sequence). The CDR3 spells CASSPGGQSLEQYF. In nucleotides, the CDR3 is TGTGCCAGCAGTCCCGGGGGACAGTCTCTCGAGCAGTACTTC.

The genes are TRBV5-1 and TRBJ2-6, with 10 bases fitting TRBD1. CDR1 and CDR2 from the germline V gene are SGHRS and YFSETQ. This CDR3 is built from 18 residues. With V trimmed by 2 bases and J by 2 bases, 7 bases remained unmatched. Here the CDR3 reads CASSFLRQGAAGANVLTF. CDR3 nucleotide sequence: TGCGCCAGCAGCTTTTTGCGACAGGGGGCAGCTGGGGCCAACGTCCTGACTTTC.

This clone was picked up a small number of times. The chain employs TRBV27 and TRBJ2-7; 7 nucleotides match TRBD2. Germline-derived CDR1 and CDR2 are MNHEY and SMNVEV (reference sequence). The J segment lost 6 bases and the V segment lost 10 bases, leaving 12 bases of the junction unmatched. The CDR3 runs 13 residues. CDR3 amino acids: CATRGGFSGEQYF. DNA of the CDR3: TGTGCCACCCGGGGAGGGTTCAGTGGCGAGCAGTACTTC.

The DNA of the CDR3 is TGCGCCAGCAGTCACCCGGGAACGGTCTCCTACAATGAGCAGTTCTTC. It is translated as CASSHPGTVSYNEQFF. The chain recombines TRBV23-1 with TRBJ2-1; a weak D match, TRBD2 (5 bases). TRBV23-1 is marked as an open reading frame, function uncertain. CDR3 size: 16 residues. Trimming shortened V by 3 bases and J by 0 bases, and 12 bases separated the two germline ends.

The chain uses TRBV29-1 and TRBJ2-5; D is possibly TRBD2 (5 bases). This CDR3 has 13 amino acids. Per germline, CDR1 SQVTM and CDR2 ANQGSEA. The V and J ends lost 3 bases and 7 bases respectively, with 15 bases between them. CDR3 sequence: CSVEGSGLGTQYF. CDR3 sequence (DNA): TGCAGCGTTGAGGGGAGCGGTCTAGGGACCCAGTACTTC. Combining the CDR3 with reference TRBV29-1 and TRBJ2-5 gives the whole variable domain SAVISQKPSRDICQRGTSLTIQCQVDSQVTMMFWYRQQPGQSLTLIATANQGSEATYESGFVIDKFPISRPNLTFSTLTVSNMSPEDSSIYLCSVEGSGLGTQYFGPGTRLLVL.

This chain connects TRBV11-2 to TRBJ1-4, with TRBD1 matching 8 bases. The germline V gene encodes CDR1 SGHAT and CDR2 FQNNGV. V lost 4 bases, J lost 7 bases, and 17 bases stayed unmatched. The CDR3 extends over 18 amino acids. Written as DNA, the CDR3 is TGTGCCAGCAGCTCCCTAAAGCTAGGACAGGGTATAGGTGAAAAACTGTTTTTT. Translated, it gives CASSSLKLGQGIGEKLFF.